This TCR beta chain was profiled in a study of blood T cell repertoires in COVID-19. Turning to the study itself: From T cells, B-cell-depleted T cells, or PBMCs came the material, which was cDNA or gDNA.

Only one count was recorded for this clone. Only in-frame clones appear in the TCRdb table, and some are missing; sequencing was by immunoSEQ multiplex PCR. The sample records around 480,000 clones, around 89% being singletons. The CDR3 has 17 residues. CDR1 and CDR2 (germline): SGHAT, FQNNGV. Trimming cost V 4 bases and J 4 bases, with 20 bases left between them. Sequenced input: peripheral blood. The V and J genes are TRBV11-2 and TRBJ1-3; no firm D call. The TCR sequence derives from a woman between 45 and 60 years old with COVID-19, enrolled during active disease. The CDR3 nucleotides are TGTGCCAGCAGCTCGGGAACTCTAAATCCGCGCGGAAACACCATATATTTT. It encodes CASSSGTLNPRGNTIYF.